These 5 T cell receptor beta chains share one sample of origin, sequenced in a study of early T cells in non-severe SARS-CoV-2 infection. TCRdb itself ran the 5' RACE reads through MiXCR, one entry per CDR3 protein. The top ten hold around 12% of the sample, which has tens of thousands of distinct CDR3 sequences, around 16% seen once. The sequencing sample was made of whole blood. The receptors stem from an adult who was a healthcare worker with PCR-confirmed SARS-CoV-2 infection or an uninfected control (not recorded which).

This rearrangement joins TRBV18 to TRBJ1-3, with D unclear. Germline-derived CDR1 and CDR2 are KGHSH and LQKENI. Trimming took 6 bases from V and 6 from J, leaving 15 bases between them. The CDR3 extends over 14 amino acids. The CDR3 DNA follows: TGTGCCAGCTCCGGGTCGCCGTCCGAAAACACCATATATTTT. Its translation is CASSGSPSENTIYF. The complete variable domain, with remaining parts taken from reference TRBV18 and TRBJ1-3, reads NAGVMQNPRHLVRRRGQEARLRCSPMKGHSHVYWYRQLPEEGLKFMVYLQKENIIDESGMPKERFSAEFPKEGPSILRIQQVVRGDSAAYFCASSGSPSENTIYFGEGSWLTVV.

The chain uses TRBV7-3 and TRBJ2-5, with D perhaps TRBD2 (6 bases). V was shortened by 5 bases and J by 5 bases, with 15 bases between the two germline ends. The CDR3 length is 14 residues. Germline loops: CDR1 SGHTA, CDR2 FQGTGA. CDR3 protein: CASSPLGEEETQYF. CDR3 bases: TGTGCCAGCAGCCCGCTTGGGGAGGAGGAGACCCAGTACTTC.

The chain couples TRBV10-3 to TRBJ2-6; D could derive from TRBD1 or TRBD2 (5 bases each). CDR1 is ENHRY, CDR2 SYGVKD, per germline. CDR3 length: 17 residues. Trimming cost V 0 bases and J 1 base, with 10 bases left between them. The CDR3 here is CAISESEGLSGANVLTF. The CDR3 DNA reads as TGTGCCATCAGTGAGTCCGAGGGGCTTTCTGGGGCCAACGTCCTGACTTTC.

This clonotype was seen at least ten times. The rearrangement links TRBV28 to TRBJ2-7, with 7 bases fitting TRBD1. The CDR3 runs 13 residues. In germline, CDR1 is MDHEN, CDR2 SYDVKM. The V segment lost 3 bases and the J segment 6 bases; nucleotides outside the gene matches: 5. CDR3 amino acids: CASSFSDRSEQYF. CDR3 nucleotide sequence: TGTGCCAGCAGTTTTTCGGACAGGTCCGAGCAGTACTTC.

This clonotype has more than one count but fewer than ten. This chain joins TRBV7-6 and TRBJ2-5, with D possibly TRBD1 on 7 matching bases. CDR3 length: 13 residues. Germline lookup yields CDR1 SGHVS and CDR2 FNYEAQ. Trimming removed 4 bases from V and 7 bases from J, with 13 bases in between. The CDR3 DNA is TGTGCCAGCAGCTCCACAGGGGAGGCGACCCAGTACTTC. This sequence encodes CASSSTGEATQYF.